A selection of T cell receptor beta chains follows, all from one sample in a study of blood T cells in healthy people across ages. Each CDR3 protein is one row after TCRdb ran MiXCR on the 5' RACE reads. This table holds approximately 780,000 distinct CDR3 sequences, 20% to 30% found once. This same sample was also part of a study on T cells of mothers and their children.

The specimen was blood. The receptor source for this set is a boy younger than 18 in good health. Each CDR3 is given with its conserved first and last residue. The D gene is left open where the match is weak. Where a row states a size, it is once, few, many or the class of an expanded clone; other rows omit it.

DNA: TGTGCCAGTTCGGAGGGGGGGAGGGTCACTGAAGCTTTCTTT
CDR3: CASSEGGRVTEAFF
J: TRBJ1-1
size: .
D: .
V: TRBV12-3/TRBV12-4

DNA: TGTGCCAGCAGCTTGGTCCAGTCTAGCGGGACAGGGACCCAGTACTTC
CDR3: CASSLVQSSGTGTQYF
J: TRBJ2-5
size: .
D: .
V: TRBV7-9

DNA: TGTGCCAGCAGCCAAGACCCCGGAGGGGGAAGGGCTTTCTTT
CDR3: CASSQDPGGGRAFF
J: TRBJ1-1
size: few
D: .
V: TRBV3-1

DNA: TGTGCCAGCAGTTACAATCGCGAAAATGAAAAACTGTTTTTT
CDR3: CASSYNRENEKLFF
J: TRBJ1-4
size: .
D: .
V: TRBV6-2/TRBV6-3

DNA: TGCAGTGCCAGTATCCCAGGGAGGACAAATACCAATGAGCAGTTCTTC
CDR3: CSASIPGRTNTNEQFF
J: TRBJ2-1
size: .
D: .
V: TRBV20-1

DNA: TGTGCCAGCAGCCGGGACTCTGGCTCCTACAATGAGCAGTTCTTC
CDR3: CASSRDSGSYNEQFF
J: TRBJ2-1
size: few
D: .
V: TRBV7-9

DNA: TGTGCCAGCAGACCCACAGGGAGCTACGAGCAGTACTTC
CDR3: CASRPTGSYEQYF
J: TRBJ2-7
size: many
D: .
V: TRBV12-3/TRBV12-4

DNA: TGCGCCAGCAGCCCCACTGGGAGCGGGGGGGCCTACGATGAGCAGTTCTTC
CDR3: CASSPTGSGGAYDEQFF
J: TRBJ2-1
size: .
D: TRBD2
V: TRBV4-1

DNA: TGCAGTGCTAGAGACCGAAGGACTAGCGGGGCCTCCTACGAGCAGTACTTC
CDR3: CSARDRRTSGASYEQYF
J: TRBJ2-7
size: .
D: TRBD2
V: TRBV20-1

DNA: TGCGCCAGCAGCCCCGGACAGGGCGAAAAACTGTTTTTT
CDR3: CASSPGQGEKLFF
J: TRBJ1-4
size: many
D: TRBD1
V: TRBV5-1

DNA: TGTGCCAGCAGCCAACTGGATGGGACAGCATCCTACGAGCAGTACTTC
CDR3: CASSQLDGTASYEQYF
J: TRBJ2-7
size: few
D: TRBD1
V: TRBV7-6

DNA: TGTGCCAGCTCAATCACGAATTCACCCCTCCACTTT
CDR3: CASSITNSPLHF
J: TRBJ1-6
size: many
D: .
V: TRBV6-6

DNA: TGCAGTGCTAGTCCCGGGACAGGGGGCGAAGAGACCCAGTACTTC
CDR3: CSASPGTGGEETQYF
J: TRBJ2-5
size: .
D: TRBD1
V: TRBV20-1

DNA: TGTGCCAGCAGCCAAGATAGGTCCCTACCACCGGACACCATATATTTT
CDR3: CASSQDRSLPPDTIYF
J: TRBJ1-3
size: .
D: .
V: TRBV3-1

DNA: TGCAGTGCTAGCCGGACTAGCGGGGGGCTAACCTCCATTGCTGAGACCCAGTACTTC
CDR3: CSASRTSGGLTSIAETQYF
J: TRBJ2-5
size: .
D: TRBD2
V: TRBV20-1

DNA: TGTGCCAGCACTCGCGGCAGGGGGCTCCAAGAGACCCAGTACTTC
CDR3: CASTRGRGLQETQYF
J: TRBJ2-5
size: .
D: TRBD1
V: TRBV6-5

DNA: TGCGCCAGCAGCTTACGAGGGTATTGGAGCACTGAAGCTTTCTTT
CDR3: CASSLRGYWSTEAFF
J: TRBJ1-1
size: .
D: .
V: TRBV12-3/TRBV12-4

DNA: TGCAGTGCTAGAGAAGCGGGAGGGGGCGAGCAGTACTTC
CDR3: CSAREAGGGEQYF
J: TRBJ2-7
size: .
D: TRBD2
V: TRBV20-1

DNA: TGTGCAGCGGGACGGGAAAAGTACGAGCAGTACTTC
CDR3: CAAGREKYEQYF
J: TRBJ2-7
size: .
D: TRBD2
V: TRBV2

DNA: TGTGCCAGCAGCTTAGTTTCCAGGGCCAATGAGCAGTTCTTC
CDR3: CASSLVSRANEQFF
J: TRBJ2-1
size: .
D: .
V: TRBV13

DNA: TGCAGTGCTAGAGAGGGAGGTTATCAGCCCCAGCATTTT
CDR3: CSAREGGYQPQHF
J: TRBJ1-5
size: .
D: .
V: TRBV20-1

DNA: TGTGCCAGCGGTGGGGACCGCCACATGGAGCAGCTCTTC
CDR3: CASGGDRHMEQLF
J: TRBJ2-1
size: .
D: .
V: TRBV2

DNA: TGTGCCAGCTCACCACCAGTCAGGCCAAACAATGAGCAGTTCTTC
CDR3: CASSPPVRPNNEQFF
J: TRBJ2-1
size: .
D: .
V: TRBV18

DNA: TGCGCCAGCAGTGGACCCACACAGGGGAAGGAAGAGACCCAGTACTTC
CDR3: CASSGPTQGKEETQYF
J: TRBJ2-5
size: few
D: TRBD1
V: TRBV10-2

DNA: TGTGCCACCAGCAGAGATGGGTCGGGGACGGATACGCAGTATTTT
CDR3: CATSRDGSGTDTQYF
J: TRBJ2-3
size: .
D: .
V: TRBV15

DNA: TGCAGTGCTGAGCGGGGGCCCTCGACTTACAATGAGCAGTTCTTC
CDR3: CSAERGPSTYNEQFF
J: TRBJ2-1
size: .
D: TRBD2
V: TRBV20-1

DNA: TGTGTCAGCAGCATCAGAAGCGGGGGAATCAACGAGCAGTACTTC
CDR3: CVSSIRSGGINEQYF
J: TRBJ2-7
size: .
D: TRBD2
V: TRBV5-6

DNA: TGTGCCAGCAGTGGGGGGGGATTCCAAGAGAGCCAGTACTTC
CDR3: CASSGGGFQESQYF
J: TRBJ2-5
size: once
D: TRBD2
V: TRBV2

DNA: TGTGCCAGCAGCCCGGGCAGGGGTTTGAATCCCCCGGGGTTCTTC
CDR3: CASSPGRGLNPPGFF
J: TRBJ2-1
size: few
D: .
V: TRBV9

DNA: TGCGCCAGCAGCCACCGCGACAGGGATGAAAAACTGTTTTTT
CDR3: CASSHRDRDEKLFF
J: TRBJ1-4
size: few
D: TRBD1
V: TRBV3-1

DNA: TGTGCCAGCAGCTCCCTTTCGGGTATGACTAGCGCATTTTTGAATGAGCAGTTCTTC
CDR3: CASSSLSGMTSAFLNEQFF
J: TRBJ2-1
size: few
D: TRBD2
V: TRBV3-1

DNA: TGTGCCAGCAGTGACAGCGGGGTCCAAGAGACCCAGTACTTC
CDR3: CASSDSGVQETQYF
J: TRBJ2-5
size: many
D: TRBD2
V: TRBV2

DNA: TGCGCCAGCAGCCAAGGACAGTCTGCCACTAACGAAAAACTGTTTTTT
CDR3: CASSQGQSATNEKLFF
J: TRBJ1-4
size: few
D: .
V: TRBV4-1

DNA: TGTGCCAGCAGCCCCACCGGGGACGGAACTATCTCCCAGTACTTC
CDR3: CASSPTGDGTISQYF
J: TRBJ2-5
size: .
D: .
V: TRBV7-2

DNA: TGCAGCGCGCTGGGGGGACAGGGGATCAACAATGAGCAGTTCTTC
CDR3: CSALGGQGINNEQFF
J: TRBJ2-1
size: few
D: TRBD1
V: TRBV20-1

DNA: TGTGCCAGCAGCAAAGGTAGCCTAGTGAGGCCCAAAAACATTCAGTACTTC
CDR3: CASSKGSLVRPKNIQYF
J: TRBJ2-4
size: few
D: .
V: TRBV21-1

DNA: TGTGCCAGCAGCGTAGTGGGCAGCTTCACAGATACGCAGTATTTT
CDR3: CASSVVGSFTDTQYF
J: TRBJ2-3
size: .
D: .
V: TRBV9